This TCR beta chain was sequenced for a study of yellow fever vaccine responses in identical twins. CDR3 length: 17 residues. The V gene's germline CDR1 is LNHNV and CDR2 YYDKDF (reference sequence). Losses at the gene ends were 0 bases for V and 5 bases for J; bases not matched to a gene: 9. TCRdb called the RT-PCR reads again in MiXCR, with one record for every CDR3 protein. The sample carries 30,000 to 40,000 distinct CDR3 sequences, almost 60% recorded once. This chain uses TRBV15 with TRBJ2-5, with 10 bases matching TRBD2. The TCR sequence derives from a woman younger than 35 who received the yellow fever vaccine. This specimen consisted of T cells from blood (PBMCs), unsorted or a sorted subset (not recorded which), obtained before or after yellow fever vaccination (not recorded which). The CDR3 DNA reads as TGTGCCACCAGCAGAGATGGGGCCAGCGGGGGGGCCGAGACCCAGTACTTC. Translated, it gives CATSRDGASGGAETQYF.